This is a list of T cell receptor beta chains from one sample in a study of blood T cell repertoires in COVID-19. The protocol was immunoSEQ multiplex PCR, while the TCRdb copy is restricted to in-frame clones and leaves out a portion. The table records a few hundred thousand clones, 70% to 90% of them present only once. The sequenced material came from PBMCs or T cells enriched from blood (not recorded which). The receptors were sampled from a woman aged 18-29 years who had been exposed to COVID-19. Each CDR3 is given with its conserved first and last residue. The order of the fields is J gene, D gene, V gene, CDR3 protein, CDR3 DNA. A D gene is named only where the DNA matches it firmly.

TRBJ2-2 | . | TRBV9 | CASSGSGELFF | TGTGCCAGCAGCGGTAGCGGGGAGCTGTTTTTT
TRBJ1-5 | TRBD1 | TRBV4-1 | CASSRTGPMDQPQHF | TGCGCCAGCAGCCGGACAGGACCGATGGATCAGCCCCAGCATTTT
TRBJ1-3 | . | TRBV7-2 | CASSLDSGLGRSSGNTIYF | TGTGCCAGCAGCTTAGATTCAGGGTTAGGGCGAAGCTCTGGAAACACCATATATTTT
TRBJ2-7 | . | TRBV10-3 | CAISAANRDYEQYF | TGTGCCATCAGTGCGGCGAACCGGGACTACGAGCAGTACTTC
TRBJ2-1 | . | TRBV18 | CASSPEAGSYNEQFF | TGTGCCAGCTCACCGGAAGCGGGCTCCTACAATGAGCAGTTCTTC
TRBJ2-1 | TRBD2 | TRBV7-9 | CASSHYSGSIYNEQFF | TGTGCCAGCAGCCACTATAGCGGGAGCATCTACAATGAGCAGTTCTTC
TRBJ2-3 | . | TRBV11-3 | CASSLVPGGTDTQYF | TGTGCCAGCAGCTTAGTGCCAGGGGGCACAGATACGCAGTATTTT
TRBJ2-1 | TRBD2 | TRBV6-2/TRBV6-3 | CASSYSPSGGEYNEQFF | TGTGCCAGCAGTTACTCCCCTAGCGGGGGGGAATACAATGAGCAGTTCTTC
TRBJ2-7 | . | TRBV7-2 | CASSFGLAVFKF | TGTGCCAGCAGCTTCGGGTTAGCGGTTTTCAAATTC
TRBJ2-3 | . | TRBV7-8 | CASSRGLPSDTQYF | TGTGCCAGCAGCCGAGGACTACCTTCAGATACGCAGTATTTT
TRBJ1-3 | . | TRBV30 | CAWSPAPSGNTIYF | TGTGCCTGGAGTCCAGCGCCCTCTGGAAACACCATATATTTT
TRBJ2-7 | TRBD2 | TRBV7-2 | CASTQGSGVFEQYF | TGTGCCAGCACTCAAGGAAGCGGGGTGTTCGAGCAGTACTTC
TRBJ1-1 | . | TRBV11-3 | CASSLGTGSTEAFF | TGTGCCAGCAGCTTAGGAACAGGATCCACTGAAGCTTTCTTT
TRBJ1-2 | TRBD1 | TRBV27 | CASKVVRGPNYGYTF | TGTGCCAGCAAGGTGGTCAGGGGGCCTAACTATGGCTACACCTTC
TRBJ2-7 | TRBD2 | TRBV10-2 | CASRSSGGAAGNYEQYF | TGCGCCAGCAGGTCTAGCGGGGGGGCCGCGGGGAACTACGAGCAGTACTTC